A single count supports the clone carrying this TCR beta chain. What it recognizes is unknown. There are 17 residues in the CDR3. Germline V gives CDR1 MNHEY, CDR2 SMNVEV (reference sequence). Trimming took off 3 bases at V and 4 bases at J, with 21 bases between the two ends. The sample comes from a study of cytotoxic CD8 clonotypes in ibrutinib-treated CLL. Study-wide background: Researchers reported about a dozen relapsed/refractory and some 14 treatment-naive patients, fewer than 18 of them IGHV unmutated. Mean productive templates were 255,043; mean productive rearrangements were 94,082. The study, taken as a whole, reports: The clonality rise at ibrutinib response reflected private clonotype expansion. Samples from sustained-remission and progressing patients were taken at different times.

Profiled with immunoSEQ multiplex PCR; TCRdb holds only in-frame clones, not every one. This table holds some 140,000 clones, approximately 89% found once. The chain combines TRBV27 with TRBJ1-1; possibly TRBD1 for D (5 bases). This TCR was sampled from a human donor with chronic lymphocytic leukemia. This material consisted of PBMCs, taken after 12 months of ibrutinib treatment. The CDR3: CASSFRTPGNSGTEAFF. CDR3 nucleotide sequence: TGTGCCAGCAGTTTTAGGACTCCAGGGAATTCGGGCACTGAAGCTTTCTTT.